The subject of this entry is one T cell receptor (beta chain). Its antigen is unknown. These data originate in a study of OX40 agonist ivuxolimab in advanced cancers. Study overall: Patients were dosed with the agonistic anti-OX40 (CD134) antibody ivuxolimab.

Study-wide results and caveats: Some nonresponders likewise displayed low normalized T-cell clonal expansion. Within 6 weeks, CD4+ and CD8+ blood T cells expanded clonally at 0.1 to 3.0 mg/kg.

Some clones are missing from TCRdb's copy, which holds only in-frame ones; the method was immunoSEQ multiplex PCR. This table has roughly 120,000 clones, 80% to 95% appearing once. The TCR was taken from an adult with an advanced solid tumor such as melanoma, head and neck, liver or kidney cancer. Sequencing was performed on CD4+ or CD8+ T cells sorted from blood, taken in a trial of the OX40 agonist ivuxolimab.

CDR3: CATSRDWRDGYTF. Written as DNA, the CDR3 is TGTGCCACCAGCAGAGATTGGCGGGACGGCTACACCTTC. The chain joins TRBV15 to TRBJ1-2; possible D gene TRBD1, 5 bases. The CDR3 contains 13 residues. The V end was cut by 0 bases, the J end by 8 bases, with 10 bases between. Germline CDR1 LNHNV, CDR2 YYDKDF (reference sequence).